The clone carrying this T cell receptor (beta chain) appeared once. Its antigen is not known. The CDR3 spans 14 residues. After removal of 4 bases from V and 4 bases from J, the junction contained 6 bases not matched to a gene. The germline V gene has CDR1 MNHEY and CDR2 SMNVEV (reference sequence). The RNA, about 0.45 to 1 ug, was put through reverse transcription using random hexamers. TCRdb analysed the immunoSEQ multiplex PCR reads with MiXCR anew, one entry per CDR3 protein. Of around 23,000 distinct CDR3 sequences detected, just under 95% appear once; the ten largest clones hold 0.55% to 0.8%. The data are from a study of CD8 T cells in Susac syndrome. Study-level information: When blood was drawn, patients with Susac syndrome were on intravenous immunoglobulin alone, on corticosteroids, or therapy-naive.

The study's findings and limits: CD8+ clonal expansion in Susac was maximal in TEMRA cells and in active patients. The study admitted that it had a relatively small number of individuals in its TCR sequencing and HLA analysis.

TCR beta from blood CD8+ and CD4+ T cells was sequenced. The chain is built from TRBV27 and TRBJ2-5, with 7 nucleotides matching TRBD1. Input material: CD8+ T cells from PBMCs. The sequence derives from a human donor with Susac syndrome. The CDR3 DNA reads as TGTGCCAGCAGTTCTGACAGGGATCGAGAGACCCAGTACTTC. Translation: CASSSDRDRETQYF.